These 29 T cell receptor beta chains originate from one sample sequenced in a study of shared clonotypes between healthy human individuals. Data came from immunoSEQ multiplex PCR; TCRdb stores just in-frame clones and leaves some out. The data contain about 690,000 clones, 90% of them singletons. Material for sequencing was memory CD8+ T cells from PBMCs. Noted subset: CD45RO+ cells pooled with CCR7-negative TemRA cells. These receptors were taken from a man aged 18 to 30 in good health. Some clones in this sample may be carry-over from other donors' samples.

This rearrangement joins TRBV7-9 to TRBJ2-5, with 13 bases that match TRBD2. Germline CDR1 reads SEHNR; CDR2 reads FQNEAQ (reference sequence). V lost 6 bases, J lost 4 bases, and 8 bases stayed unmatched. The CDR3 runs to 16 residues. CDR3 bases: TGTGCCAGCAGTTCCGGACTAGCGGGAGTTCGAGAGACCCAGTACTTC. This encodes CASSSGLAGVRETQYF.

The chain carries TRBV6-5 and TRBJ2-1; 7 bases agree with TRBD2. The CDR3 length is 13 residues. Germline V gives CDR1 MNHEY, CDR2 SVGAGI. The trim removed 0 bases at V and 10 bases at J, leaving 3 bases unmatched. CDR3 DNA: TGTGCCAGCAGTTACTCGACAGCGGGAGAGCAGTTCTTC. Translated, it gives CASSYSTAGEQFF.

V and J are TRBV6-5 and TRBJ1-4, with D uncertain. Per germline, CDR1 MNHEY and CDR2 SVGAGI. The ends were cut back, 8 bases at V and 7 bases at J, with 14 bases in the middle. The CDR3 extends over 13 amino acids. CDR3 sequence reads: CASGPGYGEKLFF. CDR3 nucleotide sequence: TGTGCCAGCGGGCCGGGGTACGGTGAAAAACTGTTTTTT.

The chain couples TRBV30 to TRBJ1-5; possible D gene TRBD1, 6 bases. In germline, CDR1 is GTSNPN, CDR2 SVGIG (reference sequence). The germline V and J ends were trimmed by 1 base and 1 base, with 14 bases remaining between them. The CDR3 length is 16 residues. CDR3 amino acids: CAWSGYREGSNQPQHF. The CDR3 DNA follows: TGTGCCTGGAGTGGTTACAGGGAAGGGAGCAATCAGCCCCAGCATTTT. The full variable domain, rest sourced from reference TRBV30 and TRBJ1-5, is SQTIHQWPATLVQPVGSPLSLECTVEGTSNPNLYWYRQAAGRGLQLLFYSVGIGQISSEVPQNLSASRPQDRQFILSSKKLLLSDSGFYLCAWSGYREGSNQPQHFGDGTRLSIL.

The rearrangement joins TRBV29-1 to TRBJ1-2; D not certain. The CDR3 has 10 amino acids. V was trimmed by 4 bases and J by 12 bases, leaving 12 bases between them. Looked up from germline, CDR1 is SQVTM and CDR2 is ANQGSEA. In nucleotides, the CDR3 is TGCAGCGTTGGTGGCGGGGTTCACACCTTC. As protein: CSVGGGVHTF. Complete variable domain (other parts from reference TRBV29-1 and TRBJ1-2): SAVISQKPSRDICQRGTSLTIQCQVDSQVTMMFWYRQQPGQSLTLIATANQGSEATYESGFVIDKFPISRPNLTFSTLTVSNMSPEDSSIYLCSVGGGVHTFGSGTRLTVV.

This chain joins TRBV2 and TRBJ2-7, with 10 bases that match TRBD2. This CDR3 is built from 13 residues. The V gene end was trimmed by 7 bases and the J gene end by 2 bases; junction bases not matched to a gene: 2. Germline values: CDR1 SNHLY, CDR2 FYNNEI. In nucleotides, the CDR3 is TGTGCCAGCATAACTAGCGGGACCTACGAGCAGTACTTC. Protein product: CASITSGTYEQYF. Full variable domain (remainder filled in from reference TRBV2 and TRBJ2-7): EPEVTQTPSHQVTQMGQEVILRCVPISNHLYFYWYRQILGQKVEFLVSFYNNEISEKSEIFDDQFSVERPDGSNFTLKIRSTKLEDSAMYFCASITSGTYEQYFGPGTRLTVT.

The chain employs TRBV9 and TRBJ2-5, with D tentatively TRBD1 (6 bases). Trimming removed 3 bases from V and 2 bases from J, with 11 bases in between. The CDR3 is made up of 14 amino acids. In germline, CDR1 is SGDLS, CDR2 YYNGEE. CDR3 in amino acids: CASSERTVQETQYF. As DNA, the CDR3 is TGTGCCAGCAGCGAGAGGACAGTACAAGAGACCCAGTACTTC. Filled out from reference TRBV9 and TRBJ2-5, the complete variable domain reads DSGVTQTPKHLITATGQRVTLRCSPRSGDLSVYWYQQSLDQGLQFLIQYYNGEERAKGNILERFSAQQFPDLHSELNLSSLELGDSALYFCASSERTVQETQYFGPGTRLLVL.

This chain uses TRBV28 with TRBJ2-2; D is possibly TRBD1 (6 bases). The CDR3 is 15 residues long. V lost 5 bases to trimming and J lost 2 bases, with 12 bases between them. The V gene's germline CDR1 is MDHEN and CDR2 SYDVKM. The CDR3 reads CASSDYRVNTGELFF. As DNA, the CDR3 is TGTGCCAGCAGTGATTACAGGGTCAACACCGGGGAGCTGTTTTTT.

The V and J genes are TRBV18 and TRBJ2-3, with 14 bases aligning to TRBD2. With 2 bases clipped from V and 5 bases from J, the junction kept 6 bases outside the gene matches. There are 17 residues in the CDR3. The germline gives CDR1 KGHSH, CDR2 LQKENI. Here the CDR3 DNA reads TGTGCCAGCTCACCAGCGACTAGCGGGAGGGCTATAGATACGCAGTATTTT. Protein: CASSPATSGRAIDTQYF.

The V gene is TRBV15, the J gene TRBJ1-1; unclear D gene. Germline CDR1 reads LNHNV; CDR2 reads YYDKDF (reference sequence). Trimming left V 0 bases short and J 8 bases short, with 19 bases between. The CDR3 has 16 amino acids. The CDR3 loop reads CATSRDYFSAQDEAFF. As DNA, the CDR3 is TGTGCCACCAGCAGAGATTATTTTTCCGCGCAGGACGAAGCTTTCTTT.

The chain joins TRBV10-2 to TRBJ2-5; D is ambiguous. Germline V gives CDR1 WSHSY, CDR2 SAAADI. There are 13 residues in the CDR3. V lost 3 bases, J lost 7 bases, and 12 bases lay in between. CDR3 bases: TGCGCCAGCAGTGATGTCGGTGTCGGGACCCAGTACTTC. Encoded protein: CASSDVGVGTQYF.

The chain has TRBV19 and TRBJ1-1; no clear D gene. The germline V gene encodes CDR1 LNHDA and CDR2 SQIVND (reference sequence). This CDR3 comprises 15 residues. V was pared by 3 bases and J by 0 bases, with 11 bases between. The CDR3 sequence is CASSILPGMNTEAFF. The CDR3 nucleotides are TGTGCCAGTAGTATTTTACCGGGAATGAACACTGAAGCTTTCTTT.

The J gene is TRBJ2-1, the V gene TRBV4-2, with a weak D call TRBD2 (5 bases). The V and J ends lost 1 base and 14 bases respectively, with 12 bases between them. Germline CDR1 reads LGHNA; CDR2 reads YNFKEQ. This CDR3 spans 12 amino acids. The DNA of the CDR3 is TGTGCCAGCAGCCAAGGAAGCGGTTGGGAGTTCTTC. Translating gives CASSQGSGWEFF.

CDR3 DNA: TGTGCCAGCATGGGCCTTCTCGGGGGCGCTAGAAACGAGCAGTACTTC. Translation gives CASMGLLGGARNEQYF. This chain joins TRBV27 and TRBJ2-7; D is tentatively TRBD1 or TRBD2 (6 bases each). CDR1 is MNHEY and CDR2 is SMNVEV in the germline V gene (reference sequence). Deletions cut 7 bases from V and 5 bases from J, with 24 bases between. The CDR3 totals 16 residues.

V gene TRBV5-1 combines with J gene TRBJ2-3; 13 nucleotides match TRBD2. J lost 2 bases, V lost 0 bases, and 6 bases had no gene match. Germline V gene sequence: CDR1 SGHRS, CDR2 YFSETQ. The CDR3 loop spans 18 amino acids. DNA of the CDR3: TGCGCCAGCAGCTTGGTAGGGACTAGCGGGGCTACCACAGATACGCAGTATTTT. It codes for CASSLVGTSGATTDTQYF.

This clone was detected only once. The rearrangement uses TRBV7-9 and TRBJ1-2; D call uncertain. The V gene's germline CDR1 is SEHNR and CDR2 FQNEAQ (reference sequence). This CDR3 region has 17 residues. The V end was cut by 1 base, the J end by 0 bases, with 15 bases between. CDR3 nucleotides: TGTGCCAGCAGCTTAGGTTGGGCAGACCTGTCTAACTATGGCTACACCTTC. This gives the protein CASSLGWADLSNYGYTF.

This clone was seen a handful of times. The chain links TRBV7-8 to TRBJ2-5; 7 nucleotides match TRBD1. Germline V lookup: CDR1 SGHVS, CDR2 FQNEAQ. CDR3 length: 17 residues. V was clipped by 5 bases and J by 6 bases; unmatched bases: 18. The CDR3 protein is CASSPNPVGDSFQTQYF. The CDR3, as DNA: TGTGCCAGCAGCCCGAATCCAGTTGGGGACAGTTTTCAGACCCAGTACTTC.

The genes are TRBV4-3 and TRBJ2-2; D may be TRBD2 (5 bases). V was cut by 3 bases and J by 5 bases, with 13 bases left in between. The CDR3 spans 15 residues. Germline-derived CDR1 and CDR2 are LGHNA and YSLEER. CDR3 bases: TGCGCCAGCAGCCATAAGCTCCGGAGGACCGGGGAGCTGTTTTTT. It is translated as CASSHKLRRTGELFF.

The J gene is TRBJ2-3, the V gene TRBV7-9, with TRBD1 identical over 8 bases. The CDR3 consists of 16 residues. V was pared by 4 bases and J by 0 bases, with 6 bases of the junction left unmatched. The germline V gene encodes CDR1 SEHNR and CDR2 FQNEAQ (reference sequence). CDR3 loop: CASSSQGGVSTDTQYF. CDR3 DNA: TGTGCCAGCAGCTCACAGGGGGGCGTAAGCACAGATACGCAGTATTTT.

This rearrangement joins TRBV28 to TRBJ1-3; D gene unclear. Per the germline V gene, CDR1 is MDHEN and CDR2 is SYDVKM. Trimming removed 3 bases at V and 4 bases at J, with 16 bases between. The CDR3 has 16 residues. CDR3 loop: CASSFMTGNVGNTIYF. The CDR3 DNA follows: TGTGCCAGCAGTTTTATGACCGGGAATGTCGGAAACACCATATATTTT.

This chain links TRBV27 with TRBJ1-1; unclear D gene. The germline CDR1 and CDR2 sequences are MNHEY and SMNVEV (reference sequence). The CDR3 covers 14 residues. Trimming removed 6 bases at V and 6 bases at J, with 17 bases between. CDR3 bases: TGTGCCAGCAGCTCAATGGACCCGGAGGCTGAAGCTTTCTTT. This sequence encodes CASSSMDPEAEAFF.

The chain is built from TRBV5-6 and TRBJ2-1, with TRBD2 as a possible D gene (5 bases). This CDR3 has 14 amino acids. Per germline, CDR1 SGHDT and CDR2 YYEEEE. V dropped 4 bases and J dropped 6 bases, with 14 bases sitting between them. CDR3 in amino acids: CASSPPGTSNEQFF. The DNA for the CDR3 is TGTGCCAGCAGCCCACCGGGTACTAGCAATGAGCAGTTCTTC.

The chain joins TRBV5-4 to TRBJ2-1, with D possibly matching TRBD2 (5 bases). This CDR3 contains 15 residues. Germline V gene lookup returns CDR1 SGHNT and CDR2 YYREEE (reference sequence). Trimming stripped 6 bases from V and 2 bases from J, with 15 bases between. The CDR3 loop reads CASKEEVATYNEQFF. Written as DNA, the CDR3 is TGTGCCAGCAAGGAAGAAGTAGCGACCTACAATGAGCAGTTCTTC. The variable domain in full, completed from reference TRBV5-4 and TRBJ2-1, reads ETGVTQSPTHLIKTRGQQVTLRCSSQSGHNTVSWYQQALGQGPQFIFQYYREEENGRGNFPPRFSGLQFPNYSSELNVNALELDDSALYLCASKEEVATYNEQFFGPGTRLTVL.

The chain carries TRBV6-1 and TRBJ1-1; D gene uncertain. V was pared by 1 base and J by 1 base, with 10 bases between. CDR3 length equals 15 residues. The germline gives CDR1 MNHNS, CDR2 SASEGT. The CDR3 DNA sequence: TGTGCCAGCAGTGAAGTTACCAGGACGAACACTGAAGCTTTCTTT. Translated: CASSEVTRTNTEAFF.

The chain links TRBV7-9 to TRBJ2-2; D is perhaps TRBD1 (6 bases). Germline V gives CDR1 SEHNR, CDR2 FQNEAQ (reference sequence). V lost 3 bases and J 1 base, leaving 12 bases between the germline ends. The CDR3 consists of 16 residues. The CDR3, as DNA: TGTGCCAGCAGCTTCGACCCGACAGGGAACACCGGGGAGCTGTTTTTT. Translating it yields CASSFDPTGNTGELFF.

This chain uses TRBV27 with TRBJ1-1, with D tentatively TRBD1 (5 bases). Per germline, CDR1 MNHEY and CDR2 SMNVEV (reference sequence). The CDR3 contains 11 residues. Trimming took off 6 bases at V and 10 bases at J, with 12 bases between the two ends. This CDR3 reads CASSEGESAFF. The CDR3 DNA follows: TGTGCCAGCAGCGAAGGGGAATCAGCTTTCTTT.

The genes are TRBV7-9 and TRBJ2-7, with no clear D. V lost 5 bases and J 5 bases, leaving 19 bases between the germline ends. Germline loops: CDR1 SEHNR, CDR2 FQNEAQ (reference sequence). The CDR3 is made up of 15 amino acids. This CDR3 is CASSLLPAAPHEQYF. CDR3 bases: TGTGCCAGCAGCCTCCTTCCGGCAGCGCCCCACGAGCAGTACTTC.

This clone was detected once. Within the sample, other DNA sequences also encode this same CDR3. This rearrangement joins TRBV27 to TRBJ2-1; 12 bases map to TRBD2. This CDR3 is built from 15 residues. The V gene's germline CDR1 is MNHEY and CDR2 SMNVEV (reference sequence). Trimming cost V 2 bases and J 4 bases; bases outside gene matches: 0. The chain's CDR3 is CASSLGLAGYNEQFF. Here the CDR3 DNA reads TGTGCCAGCAGTTTAGGACTAGCGGGATACAATGAGCAGTTCTTC.

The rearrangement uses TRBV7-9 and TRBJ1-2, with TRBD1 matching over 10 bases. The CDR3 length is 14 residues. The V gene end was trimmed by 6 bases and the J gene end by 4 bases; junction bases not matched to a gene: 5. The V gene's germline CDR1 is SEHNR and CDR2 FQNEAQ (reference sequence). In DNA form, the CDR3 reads TGTGCCAGCAGACAGACAGGGGGCGGCTATGGCTACACCTTC. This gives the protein CASRQTGGGYGYTF.